A single sample gave rise to the 4 T cell receptor beta chains below, sequenced in a study of cytomegalovirus exposure and HLA in healthy donors. PCR amplification relied on 60 Vbeta primers (plus 13 Jbeta primers). Assay used: immunoSEQ multiplex PCR; TCRdb lists only in-frame clones, some missing. The sample holds under 200,000 clones, about two thirds seen once. The specimen was PBMCs. All receptors come from a woman in her 30s in good health and CMV-seronegative.

In its sample, this clone was seen once. The chain recombines TRBV5-1 with TRBJ2-6; D perhaps matches TRBD2 (5 bases). The CDR3 is made up of 14 amino acids. The V gene lost 7 bases and the J gene lost 4 bases, with 12 bases spanning the gap. CDR1 SGHRS and CDR2 YFSETQ come from the germline V gene. As DNA, the CDR3 is TGCGCCAGCTGTGAGGACTCCGGGGCCAACGTCCTGACTTTC. It translates to CASCEDSGANVLTF.

The chain recombines TRBV9 with TRBJ2-1; 9 bases match TRBD2. The length of the CDR3 is 17 residues. The trim removed 4 bases at V and 1 base at J, leaving 9 bases unmatched. In germline, CDR1 is SGDLS, CDR2 YYNGEE. The CDR3 loop is CASSQTKAGGSYNEQFF. In nucleotides, the CDR3 is TGTGCCAGCAGCCAGACTAAGGCGGGGGGGTCCTACAATGAGCAGTTCTTC.

The chain employs TRBV5-6 and TRBJ2-7, with 8 bases that match TRBD1. Trimming removed 2 bases from V and 4 bases from J; junction bases left unmatched: 14. CDR1 and CDR2 from the germline V gene are SGHDT and YYEEEE. There are 17 residues in the CDR3. CDR3 loop: CASSFGPTGTGPYEQYF. CDR3 in DNA: TGTGCCAGCAGCTTCGGACCAACCGGGACAGGACCATACGAGCAGTACTTC.

The chain recombines TRBV5-1 with TRBJ2-2, with 7 bases aligning to TRBD1. CDR1 SGHRS and CDR2 YFSETQ come from the germline V gene. J was trimmed by 6 bases and V by 0 bases; bases with no gene match: 5. This CDR3 is built from 15 residues. CDR3 sequence reads: CASSLGQGWAGELFF. CDR3 DNA sequence: TGCGCCAGCAGCTTGGGACAGGGTTGGGCCGGGGAGCTGTTTTTT. Filled out from reference TRBV5-1 and TRBJ2-2, the complete variable domain reads KAGVTQTPRYLIKTRGQQVTLSCSPISGHRSVSWYQQTPGQGLQFLFEYFSETQRNKGNFPGRFSGRQFSNSRSEMNVSTLELGDSALYLCASSLGQGWAGELFFGEGSRLTVL.